The T cell receptor beta chain described here comes from a study of blood T cell repertoires in COVID-19. This CDR3 has 15 residues. V was pared by 0 bases and J by 1 base, with 10 bases between. Germline-derived CDR1 and CDR2 are GTSNPN and SVGIG (reference sequence). Sequencing was performed with immunoSEQ multiplex PCR; in TCRdb, only in-frame clones are kept and a portion is missing. The sample has tens of thousands of clones, less than 90% seen once. The sequenced sample consisted of peripheral blood. The chain has TRBV30 and TRBJ1-5; D remains unclear. The sequence derives from a woman aged 60-70 years with acute or convalescent COVID-19. CDR3 nucleotides: TGTGCCTGGAGTGTACTAGGGCTAAGCAATCAGCCCCAGCATTTT. It encodes CAWSVLGLSNQPQHF.